The next 4 T cell receptor beta chains were all read from a single sample in a study of shared clonotypes between healthy human individuals. Naive CD8 isolation took CD45RO-negative cells positively selected for CCR7 and excluded terminally differentiated effector memory CD45RA+ cells. Assay used: immunoSEQ multiplex PCR; TCRdb lists only in-frame clones, some missing. There are around 1.9 million clones in the sample; about 93% occur only once, and about 1.8% lies in the top ten. Sequencing was done on a sample of naive CD8+ T cells from PBMCs. The receptor source for this set is a man younger than 30 in good health. Some clones in this sample may be carry-over from other donors' samples.

Of note for this clone: Additional DNA sequences in this sample encode the identical CDR3. CDR3 in amino acids: CASSLGQSTDTQYF. DNA for the CDR3: TGCGCCAGCAGCTTAGGGCAGAGCACAGATACGCAGTATTTT. The chain couples TRBV5-1 to TRBJ2-3; the D is unclear. Trimming removed 2 bases at V and 0 bases at J, with 7 bases between. Germline CDR1 is SGHRS and CDR2 is YFSETQ. The CDR3 covers 14 residues. The full variable domain, completed using reference TRBV5-1 and TRBJ2-3, is KAGVTQTPRYLIKTRGQQVTLSCSPISGHRSVSWYQQTPGQGLQFLFEYFSETQRNKGNFPGRFSGRQFSNSRSEMNVSTLELGDSALYLCASSLGQSTDTQYFGPGTRLTVL.

The J gene is TRBJ1-2, the V gene TRBV5-6, with TRBD1 identical over 10 bases. From germline, CDR1 is SGHDT and CDR2 YYEEEE. The CDR3 loop spans 15 amino acids. V lost 4 bases and J lost 1; bases outside the gene matches: 4. The CDR3 region has the DNA TGTGCCAGCAGCCCCGGGACAGGGGTTAACTATGGCTACACCTTC. It translates to CASSPGTGVNYGYTF.

This clone appeared a single time. V is TRBV28 and J is TRBJ2-7; 7 positions agree with TRBD2. V trimming: 10 bases; J trimming: 7 bases; junction bases outside the gene matches: 13. This CDR3 spans 13 amino acids. Germline CDR1 is MDHEN and CDR2 is SYDVKM. CDR3 residues: CATPGGLPGEQYF. The CDR3 DNA reads as TGTGCCACCCCGGGAGGACTCCCAGGAGAGCAGTACTTC. The variable domain in full, with the rest retrieved from reference TRBV28 and TRBJ2-7, is DVKVTQSSRYLVKRTGEKVFLECVQDMDHENMFWYRQDPGLGLRLIYFSYDVKMKEKGDIPEGYSVSREKKERFSLILESASTNQTSMYLCATPGGLPGEQYFGPGTRLTVT.

The V and J genes are TRBV7-9 and TRBJ1-4; D is ambiguous. The V gene's germline CDR1 is SEHNR and CDR2 FQNEAQ (reference sequence). This CDR3 spans 15 amino acids. V lost 4 bases, J lost 5 bases, and 14 bases lay in between. As DNA, the CDR3 is TGTGCCAGCAGCTCCTTCCGCATGGGAAATGAAAAACTGTTTTTT. This translates into CASSSFRMGNEKLFF. The full variable domain, in which reference TRBV7-9 and TRBJ1-4 provide the parts outside the CDR3, is DTGVSQNPRHKITKRGQNVTFRCDPISEHNRLYWYRQTLGQGPEFLTYFQNEAQLEKSRLLSDRFSAERPKGSFSTLEIQRTEQGDSAMYLCASSSFRMGNEKLFFGSGTQLSVL.